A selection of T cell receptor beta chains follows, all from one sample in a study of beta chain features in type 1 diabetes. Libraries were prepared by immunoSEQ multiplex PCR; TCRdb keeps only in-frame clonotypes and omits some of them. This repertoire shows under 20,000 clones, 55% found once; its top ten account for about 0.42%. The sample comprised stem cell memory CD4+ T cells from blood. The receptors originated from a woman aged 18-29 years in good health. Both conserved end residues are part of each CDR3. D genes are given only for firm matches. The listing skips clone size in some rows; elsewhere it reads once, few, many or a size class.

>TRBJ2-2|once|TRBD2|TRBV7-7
CASSPAGLAGGYTGELFF
TGTGCTAGCAGCCCCGCGGGACTAGCGGGGGGCTACACCGGGGAGCTGTTTTTT
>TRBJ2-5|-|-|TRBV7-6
CASSLMPGLGETQYF
TGTGCCAGCAGCTTAATGCCGGGACTTGGGGAGACCCAGTACTTC
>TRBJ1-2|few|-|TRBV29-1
CSVEHSVDRYGYTF
TGCAGCGTTGAGCACTCCGTTGATAGATATGGCTACACCTTC
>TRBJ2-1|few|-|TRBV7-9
CASSFSGGTANEQFF
TGTGCCAGCAGCTTTAGTGGGGGGACCGCCAATGAGCAGTTCTTC
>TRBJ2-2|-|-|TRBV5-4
CASSLGVTGTNTGELFF
TGTGCCAGCAGCTTGGGGGTTACAGGGACGAACACCGGGGAGCTGTTTTTT
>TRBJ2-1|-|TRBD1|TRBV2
CASRPTGGAMGEQFF
TGTGCCAGCAGACCCACAGGGGGTGCAATGGGTGAGCAGTTCTTC
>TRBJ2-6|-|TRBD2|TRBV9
CASSQGLAGSGANVLTF
TGTGCCAGCAGTCAAGGACTAGCGGGGTCTGGGGCCAACGTCCTGACTTTC
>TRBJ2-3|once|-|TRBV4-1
CASAVAVLDTQYF
TGCGCCAGTGCGGTGGCGGTGCTAGATACGCAGTATTTT
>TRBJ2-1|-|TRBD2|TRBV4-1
CASSQERETYNEQFF
TGCGCCAGCAGCCAAGAGCGGGAGACTTACAATGAGCAGTTCTTC
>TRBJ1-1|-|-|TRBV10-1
CASSDPWGGSEAFF
TGCGCCAGCAGTGACCCTTGGGGAGGGTCTGAAGCTTTCTTT
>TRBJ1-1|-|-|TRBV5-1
CASSLGELDTEAFF
TGCGCCAGCAGCTTGGGGGAGTTAGACACTGAAGCTTTCTTT
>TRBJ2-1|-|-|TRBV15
CATSRVPGTDNEQFF
TGTGCCACCAGCAGAGTACCCGGGACTGACAATGAGCAGTTCTTC
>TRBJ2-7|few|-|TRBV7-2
CASSPPSENYEQYF
TGTGCCAGCAGCCCCCCTAGCGAGAACTACGAGCAGTACTTC
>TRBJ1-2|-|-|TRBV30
CAWSRGNLYGYTF
TGTGCCTGGAGTCGCGGGAACCTCTATGGCTACACCTTC
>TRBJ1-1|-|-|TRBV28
CASSFWGPEAFF
TGTGCCAGCAGTTTTTGGGGGCCTGAAGCTTTCTTT
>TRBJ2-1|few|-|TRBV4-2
CASSQTTANEQFF
TGTGCCAGCAGCCAAACCACAGCCAATGAGCAGTTCTTC
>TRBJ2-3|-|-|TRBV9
CASSVEAGRTDTQYF
TGTGCCAGCAGCGTAGAGGCGGGTAGAACAGATACGCAGTATTTT
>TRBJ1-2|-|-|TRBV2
CASSELGQNYGYTF
TGTGCCAGCAGTGAACTTGGTCAGAACTATGGCTACACCTTC
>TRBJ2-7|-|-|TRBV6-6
CASSWGTGGHYEQYF
TGTGCCAGCAGTTGGGGAACGGGGGGCCACTACGAGCAGTACTTC
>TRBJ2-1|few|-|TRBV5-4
CASSPTGNNEQFF
TGTGCCAGCAGCCCTACAGGTAACAATGAGCAGTTCTTC
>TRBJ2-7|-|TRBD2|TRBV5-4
CASSLEGGRISYEQYF
TGTGCCAGCAGCTTGGAGGGCGGGAGAATTTCTTACGAGCAGTACTTC
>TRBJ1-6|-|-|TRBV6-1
CASSDRRLNNSPLHF
TGTGCCAGCAGTGACCGGAGACTGAATAATTCACCCCTCCACTTT
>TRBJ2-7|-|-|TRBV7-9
CASSSLGSTGTYEQYF
TGTGCCAGCAGCTCCCTGGGGTCCACAGGGACCTACGAGCAGTACTTC
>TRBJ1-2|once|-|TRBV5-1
CASSLQSGNKAVDYGYTF
TGCGCCAGCAGCTTGCAGAGCGGAAATAAGGCGGTGGACTATGGCTACACCTTC
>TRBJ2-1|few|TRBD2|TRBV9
CASSPILAGDNEQFF
TGTGCCAGCAGCCCAATACTAGCGGGAGACAATGAGCAGTTCTTC
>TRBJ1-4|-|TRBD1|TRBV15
CATQDRVDEKLFF
TGTGCCACCCAGGACAGGGTCGATGAAAAACTGTTTTTT
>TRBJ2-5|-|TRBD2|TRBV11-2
CASSLDRGGETQYF
TGTGCCAGCAGCTTAGATCGGGGGGGAGAGACCCAGTACTTC
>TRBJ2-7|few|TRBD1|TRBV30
CACSPGQGQVGQYF
TGTGCGTGCTCGCCGGGACAGGGACAAGTGGGGCAGTACTTC
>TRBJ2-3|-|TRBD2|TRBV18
CASSPLADTDTQYF
TGTGCCAGCTCACCTCTAGCGGACACAGATACGCAGTATTTT
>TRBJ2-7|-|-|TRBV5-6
CASSLGREATYEQYF
TGTGCCAGCAGCCTGGGTAGAGAGGCGACCTACGAGCAGTACTTC
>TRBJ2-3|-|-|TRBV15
CATSPLRGTTDTQYF
TGTGCCACCAGCCCTCTAAGGGGGACCACAGATACGCAGTATTTT
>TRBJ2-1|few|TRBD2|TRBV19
CASKDTSGINEQFF
TGTGCCAGTAAGGATACTAGCGGGATCAATGAGCAGTTCTTC
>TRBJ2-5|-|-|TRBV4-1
CASSPTGSQETQYF
TGCGCCAGCAGCCCGACCGGGTCTCAAGAGACCCAGTACTTC
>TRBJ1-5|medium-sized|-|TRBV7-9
CASSSDGSGGQPQHF
TGTGCCAGCAGCTCGGACGGGTCAGGCGGGCAGCCCCAGCATTTT
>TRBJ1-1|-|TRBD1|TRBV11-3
CASSPGTGNTEAFF
TGTGCCAGCAGCCCCGGGACAGGGAACACTGAAGCTTTCTTT
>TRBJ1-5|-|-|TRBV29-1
CSVVVGGDQPQHF
TGCAGCGTTGTGGTGGGGGGGGATCAGCCCCAGCATTTT
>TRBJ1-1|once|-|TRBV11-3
CASSLGQDQNTEAFF
TGTGCCAGCAGCTTAGGACAGGACCAGAACACTGAAGCTTTCTTT
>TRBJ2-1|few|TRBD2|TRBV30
CAWSVGGSSYNEQFF
TGTGCCTGGAGTGTTGGCGGGAGCTCCTACAATGAGCAGTTCTTC
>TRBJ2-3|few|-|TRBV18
CASSPGRGYTDTQYF
TGTGCCAGCTCACCTGGCCGCGGTTACACAGATACGCAGTATTTT
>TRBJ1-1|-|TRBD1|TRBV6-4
CASRRQGSSNTEAFF
TGTGCCAGCAGGAGACAGGGGTCGTCGAACACTGAAGCTTTCTTT
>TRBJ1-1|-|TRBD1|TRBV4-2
CASSPRTGGGTEAFF
TGTGCCAGCAGCCCACGAACAGGGGGTGGTACTGAAGCTTTCTTT
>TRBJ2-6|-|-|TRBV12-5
CASGLVLRGSGANVLTF
TGTGCTAGTGGTTTGGTACTAAGGGGCTCTGGGGCCAACGTCCTGACTTTC